This TCR beta chain was recovered during a study of blood T cells in healthy people across ages. PCR was performed a second time for roughly 7 to 11 cycles using a sample-barcoded 5' primer and a J-beta primer mix. Each cDNA molecule received a tag from a template-switch adaptor that had 12 random nucleotides. Using its own MiXCR run on the 5' RACE reads, TCRdb lists one record per CDR3 protein. Here the sample spans roughly 800,000 distinct CDR3 sequences, 58% being singletons. Broader study findings: With age, beta diversity per million T cells declined roughly linearly, significantly by 35 to 40.

The CDR3 spans 16 residues. Germline CDR1 reads LNHDA; CDR2 reads SQIVND (reference sequence). The V and J ends lost 3 bases and 15 bases, in that order; junction bases with no gene match: 15. The sample, approximately 10 milliliters of peripheral blood, was drawn from each donor. Comment on this clonotype: Antigen specificity is unknown.

The sequence came from a man aged 25 to 40 in good health. The sequencing sample was made of blood. The chain carries TRBV19 and TRBJ2-1; the match to TRBD2 covers 12 bases. The CDR3 coding sequence is TGTGCCAGTAGTATGCTAATTGGGACTAGCGGGTCCAACCTGTTCTTC. Translating it yields CASSMLIGTSGSNLFF.